The clone carrying this T cell receptor beta chain was counted a few times. Its antigen remains unidentified. The data were obtained in a study of T-cell memory formation after mild COVID-19. Study context: TCR clusters were mostly donor specific.

The V end lost 0 bases, the J end lost 4 bases, and 22 bases lay between the germline ends. The CDR3 has 18 residues. CDR1 SGHRS and CDR2 YFSETQ come from the germline V gene. Study-wide results and caveats: Some clones that responded turned up in pre-infection memory, which suggests that cross-reactive memory joined in. Clones that contracted from day 15 to 85 were balanced CD4/CD8, while later expanders leaned CD4+.

With constant-segment primers, 5'RACE yielded cDNA libraries of TCR alpha and TCR beta that carried sample barcodes and UMIs. TCRdb reanalysed the 5' RACE reads using MiXCR and keeps one entry per CDR3 protein. The table shows around 320,000 distinct CDR3 sequences, with 25% to 30% occurring only once. The chain combines TRBV5-1 with TRBJ1-1, with a tentative D call TRBD1 (5 bases). This sequence originates from an adult woman who had mild COVID-19 (a few samples of this study predate the infection). Cell type and time point are not known. The sequencing input was PBMCs or a T cell subset sorted from them (not recorded which). CDR3 sequence (DNA): TGCGCCAGCAGCTTGGCGGGCGGGACCGCCGGTGGGGGCACTGAAGCTTTCTTT. This gives the protein CASSLAGGTAGGGTEAFF.